This T cell receptor beta chain was identified during a study of beta chain features in type 1 diabetes. Study conclusions and caveats: A moderate, significant TCRB CDR3 shortening appeared in type 1 diabetes across four CD4+ subsets. Equally in patients and controls, PCR might preferentially amplify shorter templates. Whether HLA type influences TCRB rearrangement remained unresolved here.

Concerning this clone itself: Its antigen is currently unknown.

Expressed TCRB transcripts were sequenced after all isolated RNA was converted to cDNA. Sequenced by immunoSEQ multiplex PCR; TCRdb stores in-frame clones only, minus some. This table holds roughly 290,000 clones, approximately 15% found once. V was clipped by 1 base and J by 9 bases; unmatched bases: 8. Germline V CDR1 and CDR2: LGHNA, YSLEER. This CDR3 comprises 16 residues. The TCR originated in a man aged 18 to 35 with type 1 diabetes. V and J are TRBV4-3 and TRBJ2-3; 12 positions match TRBD2. The specimen was naive CD4+ T cells from blood. The chain's CDR3 is CASSQAASGGASTQYF. The CDR3 nucleotides read TGCGCCAGCAGCCAAGCCGCTAGCGGGGGGGCGTCAACGCAGTATTTT.